This TCR beta chain emerged from a study of blood T cell repertoires in COVID-19. Profiled with immunoSEQ multiplex PCR; TCRdb holds only in-frame clones, not every one. The data contain a few hundred thousand clones, around 86% of them singletons. The V and J ends lost 1 base and 7 bases respectively, with 14 bases between them. The CDR3 spans 15 residues. The germline V gene encodes CDR1 LGHDT and CDR2 YNNKEL (reference sequence). Material for sequencing was peripheral blood. This chain links TRBV3-1 (or the pseudogene TRBV3-2) with TRBJ2-1; D not certain. The clonotype originates from a woman aged 40 to 50 who had recovered from COVID-19. The CDR3 loop is CASSQVGSTDNEQFF. As DNA, the CDR3 is TGTGCCAGCAGCCAAGTGGGCTCAACTGATAATGAGCAGTTCTTC.